These 21 T cell receptor beta chains originate from one sample sequenced in a study of T cells in Graves' hyperthyroidism and ophthalmopathy (dated 2019 in TCRdb). Libraries were constructed by multiplex PCR. These reads were obtained on an Illumina HiSeq 2000. Amplification of TCR beta CDR3 regions was carried out from RNA transcripts. For the first round of RT-PCR on the TCR CDR3, the HTBI primer set was used together with the Qiagen OneStep RT-PCR kit. TCRdb reanalyzed the raw reads on its own, using fastp at Q25 for trimming and MiXCR for clone calling, and kept in-frame beta chains. Each entry is one CDR3 protein sequence, shown with its most common DNA and genes. The sample table shows about 180,000 distinct CDR3 sequences, and about 9% are seen once. The leading ten clones occupy less than 25% of the sample. Sample: blood. Receptor source: a woman between 18 and 29 years old with Graves' hyperthyroidism that later progressed to Graves' ophthalmopathy.

This clonotype was detected ten times or more. V usage is TRBV6-1 and J usage is TRBJ2-7; D not certain. This CDR3 region has 11 residues. Per germline, CDR1 MNHNS and CDR2 SASEGT. The germline V and J ends were trimmed by 7 bases and 1 base, with 5 bases remaining between them. CDR3 DNA: TGTGCCAGCACTGAGTCCTACGAGCAGTACTTC. It is translated as CASTESYEQYF.

This clonotype was seen ten or more times. This chain connects TRBV28 to TRBJ2-5, with 7 bases aligning to TRBD1. V was pared by 7 bases and J by 5 bases, with 4 bases of the junction left unmatched. Germline V gene lookup returns CDR1 MDHEN and CDR2 SYDVKM. CDR3 size: 12 residues. In DNA form, the CDR3 reads TGTGCCAGCACTCTAGGGGGCGAGACCCAGTACTTC. Translated, it gives CASTLGGETQYF.

This clonotype was seen many times. The chain is built from TRBV5-6 and TRBJ1-1, with D unresolved. The germline V gene has CDR1 SGHDT and CDR2 YYEEEE. The CDR3 extends over 13 amino acids. Trimming left V 0 bases short and J 5 bases short, with 8 bases between. The chain's CDR3 is CASSLEARTEAFF. The CDR3 DNA reads as TGTGCCAGCAGCTTGGAAGCGAGAACTGAAGCTTTCTTT.

This clonotype was recorded a few times. The V gene is TRBV11-3, the J gene TRBJ2-7; weak D call: TRBD2 (6 bases). The CDR3 has 13 amino acids. Germline V lookup: CDR1 SGHNT, CDR2 YENEEA. Trimming cost V 1 base and J 5 bases, with 9 bases left between them. The CDR3 region is CASSLGRGNEQYF. CDR3 in DNA: TGTGCCAGCAGCTTAGGGAGGGGAAACGAGCAGTACTTC. Supplemented by reference TRBV11-3 and TRBJ2-7, the full variable domain reads EAGVVQSPRYKIIEKKQPVAFWCNPISGHNTLYWYLQNLGQGPELLIRYENEEAVDDSQLPKDRFSAERLKGVDSTLKIQPAELGDSAVYLCASSLGRGNEQYFGPGTRLTVT.

This clonotype occurred many times. The rearrangement joins TRBV6-1 to TRBJ1-1, with D uncertain. The CDR3 runs 11 residues. CDR1 and CDR2 from the germline V gene are MNHNS and SASEGT. Trimming removed 8 bases from V and 3 bases from J, with 7 bases in between. Here the CDR3 reads CASRRDTEAFF. Written as DNA, the CDR3 is TGTGCCAGCCGCCGAGACACTGAAGCTTTCTTT.

This clonotype has ten or more counts. The CDR3 is CATTGWRRENEQFF. For the CDR3, the DNA is TGTGCCACGACGGGGTGGAGAAGAGAAAATGAGCAGTTCTTC. V usage is TRBV12-3 or TRBV12-4 and J usage is TRBJ2-1; possibly TRBD2 for D (5 bases). The CDR3 is 14 residues long. Trimming removed 10 bases from V and 7 bases from J, with 20 bases in between.

This clonotype was seen at least ten times. The chain recombines TRBV2 with TRBJ2-5; 7 bases map to TRBD2. Trimming took 8 bases from V and 1 from J; bases not matched to a gene: 13. CDR1 is SNHLY, CDR2 FYNNEI, per germline. The CDR3 loop spans 16 amino acids. CDR3 residues: CASAFPGTTTQETQYF. The CDR3 DNA reads as TGTGCCAGCGCGTTTCCCGGGACTACCACCCAAGAGACCCAGTACTTC. Variable domain in full (rest from reference TRBV2 and TRBJ2-5): EPEVTQTPSHQVTQMGQEVILRCVPISNHLYFYWYRQILGQKVEFLVSFYNNEISEKSEIFDDQFSVERPDGSNFTLKIRSTKLEDSAMYFCASAFPGTTTQETQYFGPGTRLLVL.

This clonotype was detected ten times or more. CDR3 nucleotide sequence: TGTGCCAGCAGTTTAAGGGACACTGAAGCTTTCTTT. Translation gives CASSLRDTEAFF. V is TRBV28 and J is TRBJ1-1; D is unclear. V was cut by 2 bases and J by 3 bases, with 4 bases left in between. Per germline, CDR1 MDHEN and CDR2 SYDVKM. The CDR3 length is 12 residues.

This rearrangement joins TRBV4-1 to TRBJ2-3, with D possibly being TRBD1 or TRBD2 (6 bases each). V was clipped by 4 bases and J by 4 bases, with 18 bases between them. The germline V gene has CDR1 MGHRA and CDR2 YSYEKL. The CDR3 runs 16 residues. CDR3 region: CASSLTVGGLADTQYF. The DNA for the CDR3 is TGCGCCAGCAGCCTTACCGTAGGGGGGCTCGCAGATACGCAGTATTTT.

This clonotype was seen repeatedly, ten times or more. The chain has TRBV3-1 and TRBJ1-1; perhaps TRBD1 as D (6 bases). Trimming left V 1 base short and J 6 bases short, with 12 bases between. This CDR3 contains 14 residues. The V gene's germline CDR1 is LGHDT and CDR2 YNNKEL (reference sequence). The CDR3 nucleotides read TGTGCCAGCAGCCAAGGTGGCAGGGGACCTGAAGCTTTCTTT. Its protein product is CASSQGGRGPEAFF.

The sample holds many counts of this clonotype. This CDR3 is CASSPSGKYQPQHF. The DNA for the CDR3 is TGTGCCAGCTCACCATCAGGGAAATATCAGCCCCAGCATTTT. The V and J genes are TRBV18 and TRBJ1-5, with D maybe TRBD1 (5 bases). The germline V gene encodes CDR1 KGHSH and CDR2 LQKENI. V lost 2 bases to trimming and J lost 5 bases, with 10 bases between them. This CDR3 contains 14 residues.

The sample holds many counts of this clonotype. The V and J genes are TRBV9 and TRBJ1-1; weak D call: TRBD1 (6 bases). The CDR3 consists of 13 residues. Trimming took off 0 bases at V and 6 bases at J, with 9 bases between the two ends. Germline lookup yields CDR1 SGDLS and CDR2 YYNGEE. The CDR3 is CASSVAGGAEAFF. CDR3 DNA: TGTGCCAGCAGCGTAGCGGGGGGCGCTGAAGCTTTCTTT.

The J gene is TRBJ1-3, the V gene TRBV2; possible D gene TRBD1, 5 bases. The CDR3 is made up of 18 amino acids. Trimming shortened V by 6 bases and J by 1 base, and 22 bases separated the two germline ends. Germline-derived CDR1 and CDR2 are SNHLY and FYNNEI. The CDR3 is CASSGTVNSRVSGNTIYF. The CDR3 DNA is TGTGCCAGCAGCGGGACGGTAAATTCCCGGGTGTCTGGAAACACCATATATTTT.

This clonotype was picked up many times. This chain uses TRBV12-3 or TRBV12-4 with TRBJ2-4; D is perhaps TRBD1 (6 bases). The length of the CDR3 is 14 residues. V dropped 6 bases and J dropped 8 bases, with 17 bases sitting between them. CDR3 DNA sequence: TGTGCCAGCAGACAAGAAACCAGGGGTGACATTCAGTACTTC. Amino acid sequence: CASRQETRGDIQYF.

This clonotype occurred many times. The CDR3 DNA reads as TGTGCCAGCAGCTTCGGGACCGCAGATACGCAGTATTTT. Translation gives CASSFGTADTQYF. The chain joins TRBV7-8 to TRBJ2-3; either TRBD1 or TRBD2 may fit D (5 bases each). Per germline, CDR1 SGHVS and CDR2 FQNEAQ. This CDR3 is 13 amino acids long. V dropped 3 bases and J dropped 4 bases, with 8 bases sitting between them.

This clonotype was observed a handful of times. The gene calls are TRBV19 and TRBJ1-2; D possibly corresponds to TRBD1 (6 bases). Per germline, CDR1 LNHDA and CDR2 SQIVND (reference sequence). Trimming removed 5 bases at V and 8 bases at J, with 15 bases between. There are 13 residues in the CDR3. CDR3 DNA: TGTGCCAGTAGTGACAGGACCTTAAGAGGCTACACCTTC. Its protein is CASSDRTLRGYTF.

At least ten counts were recorded for this clonotype. The chain is built from TRBV20-1 and TRBJ1-1; 7 bases line up with TRBD1. The V and J ends lost 5 bases and 2 bases, in that order; junction bases with no gene match: 11. CDR1 and CDR2 (germline): DFQATT, SNEGSKA (reference sequence). This CDR3 is built from 15 residues. This chain's CDR3 is CSAPRNRGSNTEAFF. CDR3 nucleotide sequence: TGCAGTGCTCCTAGAAACAGGGGAAGCAACACTGAAGCTTTCTTT.

This clonotype was observed at least ten times. This chain uses TRBV14 with TRBJ2-3, with TRBD1 as a possible D gene (6 bases). This CDR3 is 14 amino acids long. Trimming cost V 2 bases and J 7 bases, with 13 bases left between them. Germline V gives CDR1 SGHDN, CDR2 FVKESK. The DNA of the CDR3 is TGTGCCAGCAGCCAATTGGGGGCCAGGAATACGCAGTATTTT. It specifies CASSQLGARNTQYF.

This clonotype was seen only a few times. The chain uses TRBV5-8 and TRBJ1-4; TRBD1 aligns across 10 bases. The junction had 2 bases not matched to a gene; V was cut back by 0 bases and J by 6 bases. CDR3 length: 15 residues. In germline, CDR1 is SGHTS, CDR2 YDEGEE. The CDR3 DNA follows: TGTGCCAGCAGCTTGGGACAGGGGGCGGATGAAAAACTGTTTTTT. Translation: CASSLGQGADEKLFF.

This clonotype has ten or more counts. This chain uses TRBV19 with TRBJ1-1; D remains ambiguous. V shed 6 bases and J shed 1 base, with 18 bases lying between them. From germline, CDR1 is LNHDA and CDR2 SQIVND (reference sequence). This CDR3 has 16 amino acids. Here the CDR3 DNA reads TGTGCCAGTAGATTACCCCTCGGACGGGGGAACACTGAAGCTTTCTTT. Translation: CASRLPLGRGNTEAFF. Based on the CDR3 plus reference TRBV19 and TRBJ1-1, the full variable domain is DGGITQSPKYLFRKEGQNVTLSCEQNLNHDAMYWYRQDPGQGLRLIYYSQIVNDFQKGDIAEGYSVSREKKESFPLTVTSAQKNPTAFYLCASRLPLGRGNTEAFFGQGTRLTVV.

At least ten counts were recorded for this clonotype. V is TRBV3-1 and J is TRBJ2-7, with TRBD1 identical over 9 bases. The CDR3 contains 15 residues. Germline CDR1 is LGHDT and CDR2 is YNNKEL (reference sequence). Trimming took 6 bases from V and 4 from J; bases not matched to a gene: 10. As DNA, the CDR3 is TGTGCCAGCAGTCAAATGACAGGGGGACTATACGAGCAGTACTTC. Translating it yields CASSQMTGGLYEQYF.